What follows are 26 T cell receptor beta chains derived from one specimen sequenced in a study of CD8+ T cells in alopecia areata. Sample treatment: oral pan-JAK inhibitor, 5-10 mg twice daily. Following RNA extraction, reverse transcription yielded cDNA that acted as the sequencing template. Repertoires were generated with immunoSEQ multiplex PCR, while TCRdb's copy carries only in-frame clones and drops some. The sample shows roughly 200,000 clones, around 58% of them seen only once. This sample comprised CD8+ T cells sorted from blood, obtained at week 24, from a patient treated with tofacitinib. Source of these receptors: a human donor with alopecia areata.

For the CDR3, the DNA is TGTGCCAGCACCCCCCCCAGAGGAAAACTGTTTTTT. Amino acids: CASTPPRGKLFF. The V and J genes are TRBV28 and TRBJ1-4; the D is unclear. This CDR3 spans 12 amino acids. V was pared by 7 bases and J by 10 bases, with 13 bases between. Germline assignment: CDR1 MDHEN and CDR2 SYDVKM.

V and J are TRBV5-1 and TRBJ2-2; D is unclear. Looked up from germline, CDR1 is SGHRS and CDR2 is YFSETQ. V shed 0 bases and J shed 0 bases, with 9 bases lying between them. The CDR3 has 16 amino acids. The DNA for the CDR3 is TGCGCCAGCAGCTTGGCCGGCCCAGCGAACACCGGGGAGCTGTTTTTT. This codes for CASSLAGPANTGELFF.

The CDR3 DNA sequence: TGTGCCAGCAGCTCATGGGACACAGAACAAGAGACCCAGTACTTC. This codes for CASSSWDTEQETQYF. This rearrangement joins TRBV7-2 to TRBJ2-5; maybe TRBD1 (6 bases). Germline CDR1 reads SGHTA; CDR2 reads FQGNSA. Trimming removed 4 bases at V and 2 bases at J, with 14 bases between. The CDR3 sequence is 15 residues long.

This chain joins TRBV7-8 and TRBJ1-2; D perhaps matches TRBD1 (6 bases). This CDR3 has 18 amino acids. V gave up 0 bases and J gave up 4 bases, with 21 bases separating them. The germline V gene has CDR1 SGHVS and CDR2 FQNEAQ. The CDR3 DNA reads TGTGCCAGCAGCTTAGCAGCCCAGGGGATGCCCCCTCTCTATGGCTACACCTTC. This translates into CASSLAAQGMPPLYGYTF. Using reference TRBV7-8 and TRBJ1-2 for the parts outside the CDR3, the full variable domain is GAGVSQSPRYKVAKRGQDVALRCDPISGHVSLFWYQQALGQGPEFLTYFQNEAQLDKSGLPSDRFFAERPEGSVSTLKIQRTQQEDSAVYLCASSLAAQGMPPLYGYTFGSGTRLTVV.

The chain is built from TRBV27 and TRBJ2-5, with TRBD2 identical over 7 bases. This CDR3 has 14 residues. J was trimmed by 5 bases and V by 4 bases; bases with no gene match: 7. The germline V gene encodes CDR1 MNHEY and CDR2 SMNVEV (reference sequence). This CDR3 reads CASSSEIGGETQYF. The CDR3 nucleotides read TGTGCCAGCAGTTCTGAAATCGGGGGGGAGACCCAGTACTTC.

The V call is TRBV7-9, the J call TRBJ2-5, with 7 nucleotides matching TRBD1. With V trimmed by 4 bases and J by 2 bases, 10 bases remained unmatched. Looked up from germline, CDR1 is SEHNR and CDR2 is FQNEAQ (reference sequence). The CDR3 is made up of 16 amino acids. The CDR3 spells CASSSRDSNPQETQYF. For the CDR3, the DNA is TGTGCCAGCAGCTCCCGGGACAGCAATCCTCAAGAGACCCAGTACTTC.

In its sample, this clone was seen a few times. The chain uses TRBV4-1 and TRBJ2-5; D is ambiguous. The CDR3 has 11 amino acids. The ends were cut back, 3 bases at V and 1 base at J, with 0 bases in the middle. CDR1 and CDR2 (germline): MGHRA, YSYEKL. The CDR3 nucleotides read TGCGCCAGCAGCCACCAAGAGACCCAGTACTTC. Translating gives CASSHQETQYF.

The J gene is TRBJ2-2, the V gene TRBV27, with D unresolved. Germline V gives CDR1 MNHEY, CDR2 SMNVEV (reference sequence). The V gene lost 7 bases and the J gene lost 0 bases, with 3 bases spanning the gap. The CDR3 is made up of 12 amino acids. The chain's CDR3 is CASIANTGELFF. For the CDR3, the DNA is TGTGCCAGCATAGCGAACACCGGGGAGCTGTTTTTT.

This clone showed up just a few times. This chain links TRBV4-1 with TRBJ2-1; D is perhaps TRBD1 (5 bases). The CDR3 contains 16 residues. The germline V gene encodes CDR1 MGHRA and CDR2 YSYEKL. Trimming cost V 0 bases and J 0 bases, with 9 bases left between them. The CDR3 nucleotides read TGCGCCAGCAGCCAAGATTCCCAGGGCTCCTACAATGAGCAGTTCTTC. It translates to CASSQDSQGSYNEQFF.

For this clone: This sample includes further DNA sequences coding for the same CDR3. The J gene is TRBJ2-7, the V gene TRBV18; no reliable D call. Germline-derived CDR1 and CDR2 are KGHSH and LQKENI. V was clipped by 3 bases and J by 4 bases, with 7 bases between them. This CDR3 has 12 residues. In DNA, the CDR3 is TGTGCCAGCTCACCGGACGGATACGAGCAGTACTTC. Translated, it gives CASSPDGYEQYF.

This chain uses TRBV5-6 with TRBJ2-3, with D hard to call. The germline V gene has CDR1 SGHDT and CDR2 YYEEEE. CDR3 length: 12 amino acids. V dropped 0 bases and J dropped 8 bases, with 7 bases sitting between them. The CDR3 is CASSLGSGTQYF. DNA of the CDR3: TGTGCCAGCAGCTTGGGGTCGGGTACGCAGTATTTT.

J is TRBJ1-6 and V is TRBV2; D remains ambiguous. The CDR3 is made up of 11 amino acids. Germline V gene sequence: CDR1 SNHLY, CDR2 FYNNEI. The ends were cut back, 7 bases at V and 3 bases at J, with 1 base in the middle. For the CDR3, the DNA is TGTGCCAGCAACTATAATTCACCCCTCCACTTT. It codes for CASNYNSPLHF.

The rearrangement links TRBV6-1 to TRBJ2-2, with D possibly TRBD2 on 5 matching bases. Trimming removed 0 bases from V and 4 bases from J, with 15 bases in between. This CDR3 spans 17 amino acids. The germline CDR1 and CDR2 sequences are MNHNS and SASEGT. The chain's CDR3 is CASSEAGILARTGELFF. As DNA, the CDR3 is TGTGCCAGCAGTGAAGCGGGCATCCTAGCTCGCACCGGGGAGCTGTTTTTT.

The chain has TRBV11-3 and TRBJ2-7; the match to TRBD1 covers 7 bases. CDR1 SGHNT and CDR2 YENEEA come from the germline V gene. This CDR3 has 15 amino acids. With V trimmed by 6 bases and J by 0 bases, 8 bases remained unmatched. The CDR3 region has the DNA TGTGCCAGCAGAGAAACACAGGGGAGCTCCTACGAGCAGTACTTC. This gives the protein CASRETQGSSYEQYF.

The rearrangement uses TRBV30 and TRBJ1-3, with a weak D call TRBD1 (5 bases). Germline V lookup: CDR1 GTSNPN, CDR2 SVGIG (reference sequence). Trimming stripped 1 base from V and 0 bases from J, with 10 bases between. CDR3 size: 15 residues. CDR3 in DNA: TGTGCCTGGAGTGAGTGGAGGGGCTCTGGAAACACCATATATTTT. It codes for CAWSEWRGSGNTIYF.

In the case of this clone: Other nucleotide sequences from this sample produce the same CDR3. This chain uses TRBV30 with TRBJ1-5; D is perhaps TRBD1 (5 bases). Germline lookup yields CDR1 GTSNPN and CDR2 SVGIG (reference sequence). The V end lost 1 base, the J end lost 4 bases, and 5 bases lay between the germline ends. The CDR3 covers 12 residues. CDR3 region: CAWSGGNQPQHF. The CDR3 DNA reads TGTGCCTGGAGTGGGGGGAATCAGCCCCAGCATTTT.

V usage is TRBV30 and J usage is TRBJ2-3, with 7 bases aligning to TRBD2. Germline V gives CDR1 GTSNPN, CDR2 SVGIG (reference sequence). The CDR3 runs 14 residues. Trimming took 1 base from V and 1 from J; bases not matched to a gene: 2. For the CDR3, the DNA is TGTGCCTGGAGTGCGAGCGGGGGCACAGATACGCAGTATTTT. Protein: CAWSASGGTDTQYF.

The chain carries TRBV30 and TRBJ2-1; TRBD2 is a possible D gene (6 bases). V was shortened by 3 bases and J by 5 bases, with 11 bases between the two germline ends. The CDR3 contains 13 residues. The germline CDR1 and CDR2 sequences are GTSNPN and SVGIG (reference sequence). CDR3 DNA sequence: TGTGCCTGGAGCGGGGGACCCAACAATGAGCAGTTCTTC. Translation: CAWSGGPNNEQFF.

In this sample, this clone turned up a few times. The V gene is TRBV4-1, the J gene TRBJ1-5; 10 positions agree with TRBD1. Germline loops: CDR1 MGHRA, CDR2 YSYEKL. This CDR3 has 16 residues. V was clipped by 0 bases and J by 6 bases; unmatched bases: 5. The CDR3 protein is CASSQDPGQGTQPQHF. The CDR3 DNA reads TGCGCCAGCAGCCAAGATCCGGGACAGGGGACTCAGCCCCAGCATTTT.

Concerning this clone itself: The sample contains more than one DNA sequence encoding this CDR3. The chain couples TRBV25-1 to TRBJ2-3; D might be TRBD1 or TRBD2, each matching 5 bases. The length of the CDR3 is 14 residues. Deletions cut 3 bases from V and 0 bases from J, with 7 bases between. Germline V gene data show CDR1 as MGHDK and CDR2 as SYGVNS. This chain's CDR3 is CASSEWGSTDTQYF. CDR3 nucleotides: TGTGCCAGCAGTGAGTGGGGGAGCACAGATACGCAGTATTTT.

The rearrangement links TRBV7-9 to TRBJ2-3; the match to TRBD2 covers 10 bases. The V segment lost 5 bases and the J segment 1 base; nucleotides outside the gene matches: 3. CDR1 is SEHNR and CDR2 is FQNEAQ in the germline V gene (reference sequence). The CDR3 has 15 residues. The CDR3 loop reads CASSHGTSGTDTQYF. The CDR3 nucleotides are TGTGCCAGCAGCCACGGGACTAGCGGCACAGATACGCAGTATTTT.

The V gene is TRBV15, the J gene TRBJ1-5, with D unresolved. The CDR3 runs 15 residues. V dropped 1 base and J dropped 7 bases, with 14 bases sitting between them. Germline V lookup: CDR1 LNHNV, CDR2 YYDKDF (reference sequence). CDR3 in DNA: TGTGCCACCAGCAGAGTCTTGGGCCTAAGGCAGCCCCAGCATTTT. It encodes CATSRVLGLRQPQHF.

V is TRBV29-1 and J is TRBJ1-2; D gene unclear. Trimming shortened V by 5 bases and J by 1 base, and 14 bases separated the two germline ends. This CDR3 spans 14 amino acids. The germline V gene has CDR1 SQVTM and CDR2 ANQGSEA. The CDR3 region has the DNA TGCAGCGTTCCAGAAGGGAGGGTTAACTATGGCTACACCTTC. This gives the protein CSVPEGRVNYGYTF.

There are a few counts of this clone. The chain has TRBV14 and TRBJ2-5; D unresolved. The CDR3 is made up of 12 amino acids. CDR1 is SGHDN and CDR2 is FVKESK in the germline V gene. V lost 1 base to trimming and J lost 5 bases, with 5 bases between them. Written as DNA, the CDR3 is TGTGCCAGCAGCCAAGCCGGGGAGACCCAGTACTTC. Protein product: CASSQAGETQYF.

V and J are TRBV7-8 and TRBJ2-1, with 12 bases aligning to TRBD2. The V gene end was trimmed by 5 bases and the J gene end by 7 bases; junction bases not matched to a gene: 9. The length of the CDR3 is 16 residues. Germline-derived CDR1 and CDR2 are SGHVS and FQNEAQ. The CDR3 region is CASSPLLAGGRNEQFF. CDR3 nucleotides: TGTGCCAGCAGCCCCCTTCTAGCGGGGGGGAGGAATGAGCAGTTCTTC.

This sequence joins TRBV27 and TRBJ1-5; D gene unclear. Germline V gene sequence: CDR1 MNHEY, CDR2 SMNVEV (reference sequence). The V gene lost 4 bases and the J gene lost 3 bases, with 10 bases spanning the gap. This CDR3 has 14 amino acids. The CDR3 reads CASSSNSLNQPQHF. The CDR3 DNA reads TGTGCCAGCAGTTCGAACAGCCTCAATCAGCCCCAGCATTTT.